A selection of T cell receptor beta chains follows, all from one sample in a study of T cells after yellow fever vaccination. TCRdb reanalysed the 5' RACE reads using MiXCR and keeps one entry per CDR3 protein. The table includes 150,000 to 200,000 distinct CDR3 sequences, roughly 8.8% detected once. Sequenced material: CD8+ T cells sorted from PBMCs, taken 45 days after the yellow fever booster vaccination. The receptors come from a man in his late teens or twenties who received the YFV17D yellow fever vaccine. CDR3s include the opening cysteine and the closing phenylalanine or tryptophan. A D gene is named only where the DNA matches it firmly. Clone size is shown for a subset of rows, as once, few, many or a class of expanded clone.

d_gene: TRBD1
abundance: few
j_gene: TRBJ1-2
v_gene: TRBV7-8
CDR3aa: CASSFWTGRDGYTF
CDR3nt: TGTGCCAGCAGCTTCTGGACAGGGCGAGATGGCTACACCTTC

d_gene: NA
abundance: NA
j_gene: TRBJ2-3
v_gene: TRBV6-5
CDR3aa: CASSYSAGATDTQYF
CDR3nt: TGTGCCAGCAGTTACTCCGCGGGGGCCACAGATACGCAGTATTTT

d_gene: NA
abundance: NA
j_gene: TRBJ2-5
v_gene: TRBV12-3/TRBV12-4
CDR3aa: CASSLLGGLGETQYF
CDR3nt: TGTGCCAGCAGTTTGTTAGGAGGGTTGGGAGAGACCCAGTACTTC

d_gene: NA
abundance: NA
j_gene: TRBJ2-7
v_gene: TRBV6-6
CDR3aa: CASSEGPYEQYF
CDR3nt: TGTGCCAGCAGTGAGGGACCATACGAGCAGTACTTC

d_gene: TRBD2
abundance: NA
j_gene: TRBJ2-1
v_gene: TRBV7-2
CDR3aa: CASSLLAGVPNEQFF
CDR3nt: TGTGCCAGCAGCCTCCTAGCGGGGGTACCCAATGAGCAGTTCTTC

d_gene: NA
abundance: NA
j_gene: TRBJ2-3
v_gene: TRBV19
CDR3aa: CASSAPGGRATDTQYF
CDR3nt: TGTGCCAGTAGTGCCCCAGGGGGGAGAGCCACAGATACGCAGTATTTT

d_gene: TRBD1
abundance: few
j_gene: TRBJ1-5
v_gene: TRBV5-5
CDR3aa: CASSDDRVGQPQHF
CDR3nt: TGTGCCAGCAGCGACGACAGGGTAGGTCAGCCCCAGCATTTT

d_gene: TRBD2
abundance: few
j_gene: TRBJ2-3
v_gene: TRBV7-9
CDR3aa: CASSPRLAGNTDTQYF
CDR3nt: TGTGCCAGCAGCCCCCGACTAGCGGGAAACACAGATACGCAGTATTTT

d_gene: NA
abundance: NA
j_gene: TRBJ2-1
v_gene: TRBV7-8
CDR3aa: CASSLRSASYNEQFF
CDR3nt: TGTGCCAGCAGCTTAAGGAGCGCCTCCTACAATGAGCAGTTCTTC

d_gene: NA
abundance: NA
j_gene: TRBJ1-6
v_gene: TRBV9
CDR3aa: CASSPGGNSPLHF
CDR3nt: TGTGCCAGCAGCCCCGGAGGTAATTCACCCCTCCACTTT

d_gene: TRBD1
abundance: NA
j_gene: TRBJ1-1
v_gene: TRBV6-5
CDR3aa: CASSPTGGTGANEAFF
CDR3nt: TGTGCCAGCAGCCCGACGGGCGGGACAGGGGCAAATGAAGCTTTCTTT

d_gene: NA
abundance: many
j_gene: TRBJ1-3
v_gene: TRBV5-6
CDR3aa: CASSLRQNTIYF
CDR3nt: TGTGCCAGCAGCTTGAGACAAAACACCATATATTTT

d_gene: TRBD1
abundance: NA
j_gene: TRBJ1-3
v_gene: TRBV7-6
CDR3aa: CASSSGQGPSSGNTIYF
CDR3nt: TGTGCCAGCAGCTCGGGACAGGGACCCTCCTCTGGAAACACCATATATTTT

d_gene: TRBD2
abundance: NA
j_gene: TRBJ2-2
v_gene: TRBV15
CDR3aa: CATSRVSTAGTGELFF
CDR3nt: TGTGCCACCAGCAGAGTTTCGACAGCGGGGACCGGGGAGCTGTTTTTT

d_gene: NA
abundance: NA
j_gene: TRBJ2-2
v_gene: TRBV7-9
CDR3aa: CASRPTQRDPGPSGELFF
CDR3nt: TGTGCCAGCAGACCTACTCAACGGGACCCCGGCCCATCCGGGGAGCTGTTTTTT

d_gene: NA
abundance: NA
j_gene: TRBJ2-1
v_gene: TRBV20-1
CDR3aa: CSAVKQEGYNEQFF
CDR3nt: TGCAGTGCGGTAAAACAAGAGGGCTACAATGAGCAGTTCTTC

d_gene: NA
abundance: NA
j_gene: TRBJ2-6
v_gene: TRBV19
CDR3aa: CASSESGANVLTF
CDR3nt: TGTGCCAGTAGCGAGTCTGGGGCCAACGTCCTGACTTTC

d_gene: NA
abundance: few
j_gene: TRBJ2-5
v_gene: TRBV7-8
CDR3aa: CASSLAGDQETQYF
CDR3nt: TGTGCCAGCAGCTTAGCGGGGGACCAAGAGACCCAGTACTTC

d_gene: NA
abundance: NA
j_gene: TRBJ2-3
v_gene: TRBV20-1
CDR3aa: CSVPAGRTSTDTQYF
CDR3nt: TGCAGTGTCCCCGCGGGGCGCACTAGCACAGATACGCAGTATTTT

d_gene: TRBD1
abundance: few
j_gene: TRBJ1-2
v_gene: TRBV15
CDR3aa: CATSMRQGYGYTF
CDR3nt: TGTGCCACCAGCATGCGACAGGGCTATGGCTACACCTTC

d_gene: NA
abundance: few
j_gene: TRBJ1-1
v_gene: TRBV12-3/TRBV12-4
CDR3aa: CASSGSWAVF
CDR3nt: TGTGCCAGCAGCGGGTCCTGGGCCGTCTTT

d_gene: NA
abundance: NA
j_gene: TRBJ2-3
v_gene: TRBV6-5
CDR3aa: CASSYDGRGADTQYF
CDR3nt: TGTGCCAGCAGTTACGACGGCAGGGGGGCCGATACGCAGTATTTT

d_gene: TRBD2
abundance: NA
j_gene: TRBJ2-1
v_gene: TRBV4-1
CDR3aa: CASASRPGLAGSNEQFF
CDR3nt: TGCGCCAGCGCCTCTCGTCCGGGACTAGCGGGCTCCAATGAGCAGTTCTTC

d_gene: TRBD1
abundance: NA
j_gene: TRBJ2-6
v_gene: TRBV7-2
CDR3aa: CASETGLSGANVLTF
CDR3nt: TGTGCCAGCGAGACAGGGCTCTCTGGGGCCAACGTCCTGACTTTC

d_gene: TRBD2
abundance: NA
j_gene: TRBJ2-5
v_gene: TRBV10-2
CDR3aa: CASSPGLAVWETQYF
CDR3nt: TGCGCCAGCAGCCCGGGACTAGCGGTTTGGGAGACCCAGTACTTC

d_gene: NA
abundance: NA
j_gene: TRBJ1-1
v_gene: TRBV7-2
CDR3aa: CASRNPGHEYTEAFF
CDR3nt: TGTGCCAGCAGGAACCCGGGACACGAATACACTGAAGCTTTCTTT